The 2 T cell receptor beta chains in this list originate from one sample, sequenced in a study of response to subunit inactivated influenza vaccine (dated by TCRdb to 2017 to 2018). The library came from RT-PCR. Sequencing was performed on an Illumina HiSeq 2500. The raw public data were reprocessed by TCRdb itself: fastp quality trimming at Q25, MiXCR clonotype calling, in-frame beta chains only. Identical CDR3 proteins give one entry, which carries the most common genes and DNA. Within this sample are over 150,000 distinct CDR3 sequences, with about 10% of them counted one time only. The ten largest clones capture about a third of the sample. The specimen comprised CD8+ T cells sorted from PBMCs, sampled about 23 months after vaccination. Receptors were obtained from a man aged 50-75 years who received an inactivated influenza vaccine. Donor details come from another sample of the same person, matched by shared clones.

The genes are TRBV7-9 and TRBJ1-4, with D possibly TRBD1 on 5 matching bases. This CDR3 is 17 amino acids long. With 0 bases removed from V and 0 bases from J, the gap between germline ends came to 11 bases. CDR1 is SEHNR, CDR2 FQNEAQ, per germline (reference sequence). The DNA for the CDR3 is TGTGCCAGCAGCTTAGCGCCAGGGCCGGCAACTAATGAAAAACTGTTTTTT. Translation: CASSLAPGPATNEKLFF. Based on the CDR3 plus reference TRBV7-9 and TRBJ1-4, the full variable domain is DTGVSQNPRHKITKRGQNVTFRCDPISEHNRLYWYRQTLGQGPEFLTYFQNEAQLEKSRLLSDRFSAERPKGSFSTLEIQRTEQGDSAMYLCASSLAPGPATNEKLFFGSGTQLSVL.

There are a few counts of this clonotype. The chain combines TRBV11-1 with TRBJ2-7; 10 bases are shared with TRBD1. This CDR3 contains 18 residues. Germline-derived CDR1 and CDR2 are SGHAT and FQDESV (reference sequence). Trimming removed 1 base from V and 2 bases from J; junction bases left unmatched: 11. The CDR3 coding sequence is TGTGCCAGCAGCTTAGAAGACAGGGGGCGACTTTATGCCTACGAGCAGTACTTC. The encoded protein is CASSLEDRGRLYAYEQYF.